One and the same sample provided the 10 T cell receptor beta chains below, sequenced in a study of blood T cell repertoires in COVID-19. The method was immunoSEQ multiplex PCR; TCRdb's version includes in-frame clones alone and lacks a portion of them. Of 300,000 to 350,000 clones in the sample, approximately 89% were seen once. The specimen was peripheral blood. The receptors derive from an older woman with COVID-19, enrolled during active disease.

The chain carries TRBV3-1 (or the pseudogene TRBV3-2) and TRBJ1-1; 10 bases agree with TRBD1. This CDR3 has 14 residues. With V trimmed by 4 bases and J by 4 bases, 3 bases remained unmatched. Germline CDR1 is LGHDT and CDR2 is YNNKEL (reference sequence). The CDR3 DNA follows: TGTGCCAGCAGCCCCCGGGACAGGGGCACTGAAGCTTTCTTT. Its protein product is CASSPRDRGTEAFF.

There are a few counts of this clone. CDR3 in amino acids: CASSRDGTGGGYKAFF. The CDR3 nucleotides are TGTGCCAGCAGCCGGGACGGGACAGGAGGAGGATATAAAGCTTTCTTT. The gene calls are TRBV5-6 and TRBJ1-1; 8 bases fit TRBD1. The CDR3 length is 16 residues. The V gene's germline CDR1 is SGHDT and CDR2 YYEEEE. V shed 4 bases and J 9 bases; nucleotides not matched to a gene: 17.

The gene calls are TRBV7-9 and TRBJ2-1; TRBD1 aligns across 9 bases. The junction had 8 bases not matched to a gene; V was cut back by 5 bases and J by 6 bases. CDR1 and CDR2 from the germline V gene are SEHNR and FQNEAQ (reference sequence). The CDR3 loop spans 15 amino acids. CDR3 DNA: TGTGCCAGCAGCCTCATAGGACAGGGGTTCAATGAGCAGTTCTTC. It encodes CASSLIGQGFNEQFF.

CDR3 in DNA: TGTGCCAGCAGTGCGGGAGTCTATGGCTACACCTTC. Its translation is CASSAGVYGYTF. The chain employs TRBV2 and TRBJ1-2; no definite D call. CDR3 length equals 12 residues. Germline V CDR1 and CDR2: SNHLY, FYNNEI. Trimming removed 4 bases at V and 4 bases at J, with 7 bases between.

V is TRBV6-5 and J is TRBJ2-5; D gene uncertain. Per germline, CDR1 MNHEY and CDR2 SVGAGI. The length of the CDR3 is 14 residues. With 2 bases removed from V and 1 base from J, the gap between germline ends came to 8 bases. CDR3: CASSYGGPQETQYF. The CDR3 DNA reads TGTGCCAGCAGTTACGGTGGCCCCCAAGAGACCCAGTACTTC.

The chain combines TRBV28 with TRBJ1-5, with TRBD1 matching 8 bases. V was pared by 0 bases and J by 5 bases, with 0 bases of the junction left unmatched. This CDR3 has 14 amino acids. Per the germline V gene, CDR1 is MDHEN and CDR2 is SYDVKM. DNA of the CDR3: TGTGCCAGCAGTTTATGGGACAGGGATCAGCCCCAGCATTTT. Translating gives CASSLWDRDQPQHF.

The genes are TRBV6-5 and TRBJ2-5; 9 bases agree with TRBD1. The CDR3 is 15 residues long. The germline V gene has CDR1 MNHEY and CDR2 SVGAGI. After removal of 5 bases from V and 7 bases from J, the junction contained 11 bases not matched to a gene. The CDR3 region has the DNA TGTGCCAGCAGTCGGACAGGGGTTGCAAGACGGACCCAGTACTTC. Protein product: CASSRTGVARRTQYF.

The gene calls are TRBV3-1 (or the pseudogene TRBV3-2) and TRBJ1-5, with unresolved D. V lost 5 bases to trimming and J lost 7 bases, with 9 bases between them. Looked up from germline, CDR1 is LGHDT and CDR2 is YNNKEL (reference sequence). The CDR3 spans 12 residues. CDR3 protein: CASSYPGQPQHF. CDR3 DNA sequence: TGTGCCAGCAGCTACCCGGGGCAGCCCCAGCATTTT.

V usage is TRBV19 and J usage is TRBJ1-2, with D possibly TRBD1 on 5 matching bases. Per the germline V gene, CDR1 is LNHDA and CDR2 is SQIVND (reference sequence). The V gene lost 7 bases and the J gene lost 5 bases, with 20 bases spanning the gap. CDR3 length equals 15 residues. The CDR3 region is CASIVQDLGWYGYTF. The CDR3 DNA reads as TGTGCCAGTATCGTACAGGACCTTGGCTGGTATGGCTACACCTTC.

V is TRBV6-6 and J is TRBJ2-1, with D perhaps matching TRBD2 (6 bases). The V end was cut by 6 bases, the J end by 4 bases, with 10 bases between. The CDR3 spans 13 residues. Germline CDR1 MNHNY, CDR2 SVGAGI (reference sequence). The CDR3 region has the DNA TGTGCCAGCAGGGGAGGACTTTACAATGAGCAGTTCTTC. This codes for CASRGGLYNEQFF.